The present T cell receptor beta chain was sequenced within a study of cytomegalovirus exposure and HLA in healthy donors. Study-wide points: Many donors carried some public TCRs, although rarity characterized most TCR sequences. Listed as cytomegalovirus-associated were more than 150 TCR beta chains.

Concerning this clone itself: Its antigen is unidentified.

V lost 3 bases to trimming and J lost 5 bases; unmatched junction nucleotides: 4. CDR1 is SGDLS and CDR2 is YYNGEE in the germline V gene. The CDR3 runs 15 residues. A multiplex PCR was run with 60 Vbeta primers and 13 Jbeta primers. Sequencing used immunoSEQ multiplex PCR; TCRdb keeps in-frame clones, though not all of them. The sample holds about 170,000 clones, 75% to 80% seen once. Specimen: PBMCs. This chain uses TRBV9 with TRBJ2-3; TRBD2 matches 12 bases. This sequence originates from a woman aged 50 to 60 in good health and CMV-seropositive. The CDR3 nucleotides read TGTGCCAGCAGCGCAGCACTAGCGGGGGGAGATACGCAGTATTTT. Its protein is CASSAALAGGDTQYF. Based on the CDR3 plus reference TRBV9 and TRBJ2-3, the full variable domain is DSGVTQTPKHLITATGQRVTLRCSPRSGDLSVYWYQQSLDQGLQFLIQYYNGEERAKGNILERFSAQQFPDLHSELNLSSLELGDSALYFCASSAALAGGDTQYFGPGTRLTVL.